The rows below give T cell receptor beta chains drawn from one sample of a study of blood T cell repertoires in COVID-19. Clones were sequenced by immunoSEQ multiplex PCR, and TCRdb holds only the in-frame ones, with some missing. The repertoire holds a few hundred thousand clones, with 89% as singletons. The sequencing input was peripheral blood. These receptors were collected from a man between 18 and 35 years old who had recovered from COVID-19. Each CDR3 is given with its conserved first and last residue. D genes are given only for firm matches. Clone size is not always given. Where it is, it says once, few, many or a class for expanded clones.

TRBD2,NA,TRBJ2-4,TRBV5-8,CASSLGGLLAKNIQYF,TGTGCCAGCAGCTTGGGGGGACTACTAGCCAAAAACATTCAGTACTTC
TRBD2,NA,TRBJ2-2,TRBV7-9,CASRISGGELFF,TGTGCCAGCAGGATTAGCGGGGGGGAGCTGTTTTTT
TRBD1,NA,TRBJ2-2,TRBV2,CASRKGGTGSIGELFF,TGTGCCAGCAGGAAAGGGGGGACAGGGTCGATCGGGGAGCTGTTTTTT
TRBD2,NA,TRBJ2-1,TRBV19,CASSKFPSGRFSYNEQFF,TGTGCCAGTAGTAAGTTTCCTAGCGGGAGGTTCTCCTACAATGAGCAGTTCTTC
TRBD2,NA,TRBJ2-5,TRBV3-1/TRBV3-2,CASSPDSGNGETQYF,TGTGCCAGCAGCCCAGATAGCGGGAACGGCGAGACCCAGTACTTC
NA,NA,TRBJ2-7,TRBV29-1,CSVLGQTYEQYF,TGCAGCGTTTTAGGACAGACCTACGAGCAGTACTTC
TRBD1,NA,TRBJ2-3,TRBV10-3,CATRDRVGDTQYF,TGTGCCACCAGGGACAGGGTTGGGGATACGCAGTATTTT
NA,NA,TRBJ2-6,TRBV3-1/TRBV3-2,CASSQDFPGQINSGANVLTF,TGTGCCAGCAGCCAAGATTTCCCTGGCCAGATTAACTCTGGGGCCAACGTCCTGACTTTC
NA,few,TRBJ2-2,TRBV7-3,CASSLRAGELFF,TGTGCCAGCAGCTTAAGAGCCGGGGAGCTGTTTTTT
TRBD2,many,TRBJ2-7,TRBV19,CASSMLASGNYEQYF,TGTGCCAGTAGTATGTTGGCTAGCGGGAACTACGAGCAGTACTTC
NA,NA,TRBJ1-1,TRBV3-1/TRBV3-2,CASSPFGENTEAFF,TGTGCCAGCAGCCCTTTCGGGGAGAACACTGAAGCTTTCTTT
TRBD1,NA,TRBJ1-2,TRBV7-2,CASSTLLGQGKLYGYTF,TGTGCCAGCAGCACCCTCCTGGGACAGGGGAAGCTGTATGGCTACACCTTC
TRBD1,NA,TRBJ2-3,TRBV5-5,CASSSLDRADTQYF,TGTGCCAGCAGCTCCTTAGACAGGGCAGATACGCAGTATTTT
NA,NA,TRBJ1-2,TRBV7-8,CASSSGSGGNYTF,TGTGCCAGCAGCTCGGGGAGTGGAGGGAACTACACCTTC
NA,once,TRBJ2-7,TRBV6-2/TRBV6-3,CASTPQGFYEQYF,TGTGCCAGCACCCCGCAGGGGTTCTACGAGCAGTACTTC
TRBD2,once,TRBJ2-2,TRBV6-5,CASSTSGGWTGELFF,TGTGCCAGCAGCACTAGCGGGGGATGGACCGGGGAGCTGTTTTTT
NA,NA,TRBJ1-1,TRBV6-6,CARATTADVGAFF,TGTGCCCGTGCAACTACGGCCGATGTTGGGGCTTTCTTT
NA,NA,TRBJ2-5,TRBV14,CASSIRTDFSETQYF,TGTGCCAGCAGCATCCGGACAGACTTCAGCGAGACCCAGTACTTC
NA,NA,TRBJ2-7,TRBV27,CASSSDRARGNYEQYF,TGTGCCAGCAGTTCTGACCGGGCTAGGGGGAACTACGAGCAGTACTTC
NA,NA,TRBJ2-7,TRBV7-9,CASSFQTSLYEQYF,TGTGCCAGCAGCTTTCAAACTTCACTCTACGAGCAGTACTTC
TRBD1,NA,TRBJ2-1,TRBV10-2,CASSGTGVRPNEQFF,TGCGCCAGCAGCGGGACAGGGGTCCGACCCAATGAGCAGTTCTTC
NA,NA,TRBJ2-1,TRBV5-1,CASSLFVRDSSNEQFF,TGCGCCAGCAGCTTGTTCGTCCGGGACTCCTCCAATGAGCAGTTCTTC
NA,NA,TRBJ1-2,TRBV19,CASSTTGSLGYGYTF,TGTGCCAGTTCTACGACAGGCTCGCTAGGCTATGGCTACACCTTC
TRBD2,NA,TRBJ2-1,TRBV5-4,CASSSRLAGTSYNEQFF,TGTGCCAGCAGCTCGAGACTAGCGGGGACCTCCTACAATGAGCAGTTCTTC
NA,NA,TRBJ1-2,TRBV12-3/TRBV12-4,CASSRGSYGYTF,TGTGCCAGCAGCCGTGGGAGCTATGGCTACACCTTC
TRBD2,once,TRBJ2-1,TRBV5-1,CASRGGRGLNEQFF,TGCGCCAGCAGGGGCGGGAGGGGTTTAAATGAGCAGTTCTTC
NA,once,TRBJ2-3,TRBV11-3,CASSSGTSDTQYF,TGTGCCAGCAGCTCCGGGACTTCAGATACGCAGTATTTT
NA,NA,TRBJ2-1,TRBV29-1,CSVVPGVLGNEQFF,TGCAGCGTTGTCCCCGGGGTTTTGGGCAATGAGCAGTTCTTC
NA,NA,TRBJ1-6,TRBV19,CASSMARGRATSPLHF,TGTGCCAGTAGTATGGCCCGCGGCAGGGCAACTTCACCCCTCCACTTT
NA,NA,TRBJ1-5,TRBV12-5,CASGFEQHQPQHF,TGTGCTAGTGGTTTTGAACAGCATCAGCCCCAGCATTTT
NA,NA,TRBJ2-6,TRBV5-1,CASSALTGSGANVLTF,TGCGCCAGCAGCGCCTTGACAGGCTCTGGGGCCAACGTCCTGACTTTC
NA,NA,TRBJ2-1,TRBV10-3,CAISNSGSHNEQFF,TGTGCCATCAGTAATTCAGGGTCCCACAATGAGCAGTTCTTC
TRBD2,NA,TRBJ2-1,TRBV6-1,CASSEGERELGNEQFF,TGTGCCAGCAGTGAAGGGGAGCGGGAGCTGGGCAATGAGCAGTTCTTC
TRBD1,NA,TRBJ2-3,TRBV18,CASSPGQDRGTDTQYF,TGTGCCAGCTCACCGGGCCAGGACAGGGGGACAGATACGCAGTATTTT